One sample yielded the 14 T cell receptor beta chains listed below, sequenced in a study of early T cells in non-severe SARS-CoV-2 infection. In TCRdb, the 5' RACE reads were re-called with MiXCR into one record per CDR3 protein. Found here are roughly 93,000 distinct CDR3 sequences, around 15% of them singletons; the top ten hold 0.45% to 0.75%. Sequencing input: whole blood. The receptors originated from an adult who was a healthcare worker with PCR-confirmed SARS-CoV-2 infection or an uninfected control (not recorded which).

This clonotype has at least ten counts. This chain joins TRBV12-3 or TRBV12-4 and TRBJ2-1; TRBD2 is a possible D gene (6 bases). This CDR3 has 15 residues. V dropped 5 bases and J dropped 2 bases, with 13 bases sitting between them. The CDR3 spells CASSPGVAAYNEQFF. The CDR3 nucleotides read TGTGCCAGCAGTCCCGGGGTAGCGGCCTACAATGAGCAGTTCTTC.

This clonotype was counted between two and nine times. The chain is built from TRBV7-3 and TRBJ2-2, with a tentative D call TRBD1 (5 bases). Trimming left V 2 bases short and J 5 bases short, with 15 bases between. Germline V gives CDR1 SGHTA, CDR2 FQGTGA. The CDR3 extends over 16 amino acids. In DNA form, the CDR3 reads TGTGCCAGCAGCTTATATGTTGGGGCCTCAACCGGGGAGCTGTTTTTT. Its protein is CASSLYVGASTGELFF.

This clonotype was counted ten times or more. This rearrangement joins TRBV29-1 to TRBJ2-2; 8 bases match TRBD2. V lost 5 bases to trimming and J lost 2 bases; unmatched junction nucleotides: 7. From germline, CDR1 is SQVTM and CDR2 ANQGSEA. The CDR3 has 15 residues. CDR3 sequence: CSVRGGRTNTGELFF. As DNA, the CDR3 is TGCAGCGTTCGCGGGGGGCGGACCAACACCGGGGAGCTGTTTTTT.

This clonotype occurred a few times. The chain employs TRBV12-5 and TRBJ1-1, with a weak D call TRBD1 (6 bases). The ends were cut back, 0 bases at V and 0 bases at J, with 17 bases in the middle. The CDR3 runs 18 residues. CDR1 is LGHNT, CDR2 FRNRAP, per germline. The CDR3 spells CASGLVLGGLGMNTEAFF. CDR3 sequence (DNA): TGTGCTAGTGGTTTGGTGCTCGGGGGCCTTGGGATGAACACTGAAGCTTTCTTT.

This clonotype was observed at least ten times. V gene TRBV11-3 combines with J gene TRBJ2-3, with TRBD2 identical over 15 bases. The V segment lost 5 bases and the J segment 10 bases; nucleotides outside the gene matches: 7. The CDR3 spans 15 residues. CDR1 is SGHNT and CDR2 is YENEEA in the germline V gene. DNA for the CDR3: TGTGCCAGCAGCGAGGGACTAGCGGGGGGAGGGGCGCAGTATTTT. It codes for CASSEGLAGGGAQYF.

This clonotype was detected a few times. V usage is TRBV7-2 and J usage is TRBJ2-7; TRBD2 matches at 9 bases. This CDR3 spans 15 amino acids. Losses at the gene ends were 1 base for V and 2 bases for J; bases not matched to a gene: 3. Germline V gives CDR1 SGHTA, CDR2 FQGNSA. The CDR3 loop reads CASSLVAGGPYEQYV. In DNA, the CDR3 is TGTGCCAGCAGCTTAGTCGCGGGGGGGCCCTACGAGCAGTACGTC.

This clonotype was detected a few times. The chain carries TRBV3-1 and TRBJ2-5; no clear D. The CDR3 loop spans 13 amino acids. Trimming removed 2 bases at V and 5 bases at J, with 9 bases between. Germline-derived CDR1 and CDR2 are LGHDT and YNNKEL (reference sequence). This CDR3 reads CASSQIVRETQYF. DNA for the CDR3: TGTGCCAGCAGCCAAATCGTAAGGGAGACCCAGTACTTC.

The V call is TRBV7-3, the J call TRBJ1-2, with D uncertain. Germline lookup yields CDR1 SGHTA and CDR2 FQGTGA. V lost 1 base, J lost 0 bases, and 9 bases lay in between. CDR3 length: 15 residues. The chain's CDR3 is CASSLNVGPNYGYTF. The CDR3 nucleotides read TGTGCCAGCAGCTTAAATGTAGGCCCTAACTATGGCTACACCTTC. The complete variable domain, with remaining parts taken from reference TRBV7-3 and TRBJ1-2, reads GAGVSQTPSNKVTEKGKYVELRCDPISGHTALYWYRQSLGQGPEFLIYFQGTGAADDSGLPNDRFFAVRPEGSVSTLKIQRTERGDSAVYLCASSLNVGPNYGYTFGSGTRLTVV.

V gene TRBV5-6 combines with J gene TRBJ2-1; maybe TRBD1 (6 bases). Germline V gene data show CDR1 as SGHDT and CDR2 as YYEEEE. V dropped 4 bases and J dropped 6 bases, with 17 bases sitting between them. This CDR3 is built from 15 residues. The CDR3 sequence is CASSPTGSTFNEQFF. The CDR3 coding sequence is TGTGCCAGCAGCCCGACAGGCTCCACCTTCAATGAGCAGTTCTTC.

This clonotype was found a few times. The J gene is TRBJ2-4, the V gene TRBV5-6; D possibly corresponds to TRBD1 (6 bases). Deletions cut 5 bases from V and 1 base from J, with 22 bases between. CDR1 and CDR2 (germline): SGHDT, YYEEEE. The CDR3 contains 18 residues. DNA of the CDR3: TGTGCCAGCAGTTCCACGGCGAGGGGGTGGAGTGCCAAAAACATTCAGTACTTC. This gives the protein CASSSTARGWSAKNIQYF. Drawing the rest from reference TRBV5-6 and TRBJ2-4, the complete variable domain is DAGVTQSPTHLIKTRGQQVTLRCSPKSGHDTVSWYQQALGQGPQFIFQYYEEEERQRGNFPDRFSGHQFPNYSSELNVNALLLGDSALYLCASSSTARGWSAKNIQYFGAGTRLSVL.

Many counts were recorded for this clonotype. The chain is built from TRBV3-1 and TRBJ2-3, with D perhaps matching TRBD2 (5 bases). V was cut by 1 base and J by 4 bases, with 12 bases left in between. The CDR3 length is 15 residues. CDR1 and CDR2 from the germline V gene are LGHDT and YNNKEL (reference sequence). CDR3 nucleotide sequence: TGTGCCAGCAGCCAAGGGCCTAGCCGGGCAGATACGCAGTATTTT. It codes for CASSQGPSRADTQYF.

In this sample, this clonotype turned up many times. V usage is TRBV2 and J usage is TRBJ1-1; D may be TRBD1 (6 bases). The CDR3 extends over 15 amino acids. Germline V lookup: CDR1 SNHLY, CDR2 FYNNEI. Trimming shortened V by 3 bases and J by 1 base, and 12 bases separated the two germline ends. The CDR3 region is CASSDRDRSNTEAFF. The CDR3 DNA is TGTGCCAGCAGTGACCGTGACAGGTCGAACACTGAAGCTTTCTTT.

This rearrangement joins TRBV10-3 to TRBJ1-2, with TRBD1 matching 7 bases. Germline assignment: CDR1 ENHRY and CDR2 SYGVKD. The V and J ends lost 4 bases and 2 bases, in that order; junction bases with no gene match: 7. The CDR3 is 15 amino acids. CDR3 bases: TGTGCCATCAGTGGGGGGGACAGACTAAACTATGGCTACACCTTC. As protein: CAISGGDRLNYGYTF.

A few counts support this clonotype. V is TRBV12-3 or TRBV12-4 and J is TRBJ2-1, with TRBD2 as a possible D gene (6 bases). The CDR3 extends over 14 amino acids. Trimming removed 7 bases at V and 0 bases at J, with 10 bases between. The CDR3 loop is CASTQGLSYNEQFF. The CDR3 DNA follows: TGTGCCAGCACTCAGGGACTCTCCTACAATGAGCAGTTCTTC.